What follows is one T cell receptor (beta chain) and its context. These data are taken from a study of cytomegalovirus exposure and HLA in healthy donors. Amplification used 60 Vbeta primers and 13 Jbeta primers. TCRdb's copy holds only in-frame clones and misses some; the assay was immunoSEQ multiplex PCR. This sample has over 150,000 clones, with about four fifths found just once. The CDR3 loop spans 17 amino acids. Germline CDR1 and CDR2: SQVTM and ANQGSEA. The V and J ends lost 6 bases and 0 bases, in that order; junction bases with no gene match: 8. The V call is TRBV29-1, the J call TRBJ2-1, with 13 positions matching TRBD2. The TCR sequence derives from a man aged 18 to 35 in good health and CMV-seronegative. Sequencing used PBMCs. The chain's CDR3 is CSVSGLAGKGSYNEQFF. CDR3 nucleotide sequence: TGCAGCGTGTCGGGACTAGCGGGGAAGGGCTCCTACAATGAGCAGTTCTTC.